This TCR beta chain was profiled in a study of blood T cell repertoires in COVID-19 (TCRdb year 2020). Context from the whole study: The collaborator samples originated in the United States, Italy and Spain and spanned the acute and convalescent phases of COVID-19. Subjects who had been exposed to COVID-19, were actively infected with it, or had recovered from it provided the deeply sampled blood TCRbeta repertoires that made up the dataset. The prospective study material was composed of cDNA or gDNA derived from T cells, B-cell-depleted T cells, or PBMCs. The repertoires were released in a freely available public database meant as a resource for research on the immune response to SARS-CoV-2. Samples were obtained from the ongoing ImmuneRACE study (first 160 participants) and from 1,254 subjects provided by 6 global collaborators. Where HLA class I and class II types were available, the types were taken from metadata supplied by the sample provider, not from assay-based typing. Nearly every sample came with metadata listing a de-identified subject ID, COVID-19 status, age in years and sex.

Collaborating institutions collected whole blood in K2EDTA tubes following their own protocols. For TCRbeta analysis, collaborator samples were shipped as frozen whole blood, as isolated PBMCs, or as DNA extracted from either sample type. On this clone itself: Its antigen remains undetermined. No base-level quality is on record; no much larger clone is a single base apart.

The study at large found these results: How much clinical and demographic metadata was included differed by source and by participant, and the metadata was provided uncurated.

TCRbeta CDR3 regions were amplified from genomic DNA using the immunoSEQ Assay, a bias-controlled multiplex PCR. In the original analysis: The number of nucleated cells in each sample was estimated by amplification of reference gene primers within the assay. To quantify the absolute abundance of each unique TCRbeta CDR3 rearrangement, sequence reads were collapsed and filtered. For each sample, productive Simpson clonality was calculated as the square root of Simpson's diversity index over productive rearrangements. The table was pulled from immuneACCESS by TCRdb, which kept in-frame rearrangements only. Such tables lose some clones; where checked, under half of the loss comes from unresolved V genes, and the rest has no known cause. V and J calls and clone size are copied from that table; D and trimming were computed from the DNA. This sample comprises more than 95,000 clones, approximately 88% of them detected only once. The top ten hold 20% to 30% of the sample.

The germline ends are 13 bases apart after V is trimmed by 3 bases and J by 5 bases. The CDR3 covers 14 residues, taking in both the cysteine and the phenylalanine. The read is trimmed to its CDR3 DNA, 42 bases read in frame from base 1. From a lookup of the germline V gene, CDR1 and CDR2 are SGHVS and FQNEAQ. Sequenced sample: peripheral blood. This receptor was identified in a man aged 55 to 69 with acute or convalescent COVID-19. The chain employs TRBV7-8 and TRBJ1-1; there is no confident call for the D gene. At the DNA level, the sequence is TGTGCCAGCAGCTTTTCTTTCGCGGGGACTGAAGCTTTCTTT. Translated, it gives CASSFSFAGTEAFF. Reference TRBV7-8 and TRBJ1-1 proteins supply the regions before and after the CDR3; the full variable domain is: GAGVSQSPRYKVAKRGQDVALRCDPISGHVSLFWYQQALGQGPEFLTYFQNEAQLDKSGLPSDRFFAERPEGSVSTLKIQRTQQEDSAVYLCASSFSFAGTEAFFGQGTRLTVV.